This T cell receptor beta chain was observed in a study of T cell repertoires in cytomegalovirus infection. Broader study findings: People with CMV and the relevant HLA were identified by cumulative public TCR beta family frequency.

TCRdb analysed the reads with MiXCR anew, one entry per CDR3 protein. The sample contains around 900,000 distinct CDR3 sequences, roughly 30% of which appear only once. The CDR3 spans 14 residues. Germline CDR1 reads SGDLS; CDR2 reads YYNGEE. V shed 3 bases, J shed 14 bases, and the junction held 8 bases outside the gene matches. Points on this clonotype: No antigen is known for it.

This TCR came from a human donor in good health (CMV status not recorded). Some clones in this sample may be carry-over from other donors' samples. Material: cultured CD8+ T cells from PBMCs, obtained from culture after CMV antigen stimulation. The chain combines TRBV9 with TRBJ2-1; 13 bases line up with TRBD2. DNA for the CDR3: TGTGCCAGCAGCGCGACTAGCGGGGGGTTTCCCGAGTTCTTC. Protein sequence: CASSATSGGFPEFF. Combining the CDR3 with reference TRBV9 and TRBJ2-1 gives the whole variable domain DSGVTQTPKHLITATGQRVTLRCSPRSGDLSVYWYQQSLDQGLQFLIQYYNGEERAKGNILERFSAQQFPDLHSELNLSSLELGDSALYFCASSATSGGFPEFFGPGTRLTVL.